At least ten counts were recorded for the clone carrying this TCR beta chain. The sample belongs to a study of T cells in Graves' hyperthyroidism and ophthalmopathy. V gave up 3 bases and J gave up 1 base; unmatched junction bases: 6. Looked up from germline, CDR1 is LNHDA and CDR2 is SQIVND (reference sequence). CDR3 length: 15 residues. TCR beta CDR3 regions were amplified from RNA transcripts. HTBI primers drove first-round RT-PCR of the TCR CDR3. TCRdb called the multiplex PCR reads again in MiXCR, with one record for every CDR3 protein. The data hold hundreds of thousands of distinct CDR3 sequences, with about 15% observed a single time.

This TCR derives from a woman in her 40s with Graves' ophthalmopathy. Material: blood. The chain recombines TRBV19 with TRBJ2-7, with 7 bases matching TRBD1. The CDR3 spells CASSMVWDSSYEQYF. The CDR3 nucleotides are TGTGCCAGTAGTATGGTGTGGGACAGTTCCTACGAGCAGTACTTC.